This T cell receptor (beta chain) came from a study of human T cells and chemical hapten exposure (dated by TCRdb to about 2021). Regarding the study in general: For sensitization, 2% DPC in acetone was applied to a 2 cm by 2 cm area of upper inner arm skin. Throughout the approximately 24-week study period, patients were also given weekly therapeutic DPC doses on the scalp. Patch testing was done on the upper back using Finn chambers containing 0.01% DPC, and results were scored after 6 days according to International Contact Dermatitis Research Group standards. Most of the patients in the cohort were female, and the cohort covered alopecia areata with under or over 50% scalp involvement, alopecia totalis and alopecia universalis. Libraries were pooled for sequencing, and variation in per-sample TCR yields was attributed mainly to small differences in library volumes within the pool. This study followed changes in the peripheral blood TCR repertoire in vivo during primary and secondary sensitization of alopecia patients to the hapten diphenylcyclopropenone (DPC). Patient blood was sampled pre-sensitization (week 0) and at 2, 6 and about 24 weeks after DPC sensitization. For TCR sequencing, blood came from about 29 alopecia patients at anywhere from one to four time points (pre-sensitization, 2, 6 and 24 weeks). From each blood RNA sample, both TCR alpha and TCR beta chains were sequenced. Overall study outcomes, separate from this receptor: Significantly more large CDR3 similarity clusters were formed by expanded TCRs than by pre-sensitization or healthy control sets, consistent with antigen-driven responses. DPC sensitization did not change how many TCRs were above 1 in 1000 frequency, and no evidence was found of alterations in global repertoire structure. Repeated subsampling changed both the strength of the expansion versus patch-test correlation and the threshold at which that correlation became significant. Because all patients had alopecia, a presumed autoimmune disease, the immune response of the patients might differ from that of healthy individuals. The number of PT1 expanded TCRs positively correlated with patch test score, significant at thresholds 8, 16 and 32 but not 4.

Library preparation employed RACE. These reads were obtained on a NextSeq 500. Library preparation attached unique molecular identifiers to individual cDNA molecules for quantitative, reproducible TCR counting. Per the authors' processing: Samples had a median of around 92,000 TCRs, with a range from about 23,224 to 700,000. The Decombinator software suite was used to annotate V, J and CDR3 in the TCR reads. To make PS versus PT1 abundance plots, every sample was subsampled to the same number of TCRs (28,000). TCRs were defined as expanded if absent before sensitization and observed at least eight times at the 2-week time point. Clones were called with MiXCR by TCRdb after fastp trimmed the public reads at Q25, and only in-frame beta chains were retained. Every entry covers one CDR3 protein and lists the most common genes and DNA from its rows. The V and J calls come from TCRdb's annotation, not from the publication. In all, the sample holds approximately 50,000 distinct CDR3 sequences, and approximately 9.6% of those were seen once. Approximately 10% of the sample is taken by the ten largest.

The intended sense of this specimen's time point label: pre-sensitization, week 0. Taken with the paper, the label for treatment or condition translates to: therapeutic diphenylcyclopropenone sensitization with weekly scalp DPC. Unfractionated whole blood was collected in Tempus Blood RNA tubes, and total RNA was extracted from that blood. At every patch-test visit, the blood draw took place before the patch test was put on. Patients were eligible if aged 18 to 70, diagnosed with alopecia and judged suitable for DPC therapy, and pregnant patients were excluded. This clonotype was observed at least ten times. The antigen this receptor binds is unknown. Base-call qualities are not available, and no considerably larger clone is one nucleotide away. Reading from cysteine to phenylalanine, the CDR3 counts 14 amino acids. CDR3 DNA is the only sequence kept; it has 42 bases, read in frame from the first base. As encoded in the germline V gene, CDR1 is SNHLY while CDR2 is FYNNEI. V trim: 5 bases; J trim: 9 bases; unmatched bases: 7.

Rearrangement joined TRBV2 to TRBJ1-5, with 10 central nucleotides matching TRBD1. The TCR was taken from a woman aged 30 to 39 with alopecia areata. Some clones in this sample may be carry-over from other donors' samples. Specimen: whole blood, collected in connection with sensitization to the hapten diphenylcyclopropenone (DPC). The CDR3: CASSRTGGKGPQHF. The nucleotide sequence reads TGTGCCAGCAGTAGGACAGGGGGGAAAGGGCCCCAGCATTTT.